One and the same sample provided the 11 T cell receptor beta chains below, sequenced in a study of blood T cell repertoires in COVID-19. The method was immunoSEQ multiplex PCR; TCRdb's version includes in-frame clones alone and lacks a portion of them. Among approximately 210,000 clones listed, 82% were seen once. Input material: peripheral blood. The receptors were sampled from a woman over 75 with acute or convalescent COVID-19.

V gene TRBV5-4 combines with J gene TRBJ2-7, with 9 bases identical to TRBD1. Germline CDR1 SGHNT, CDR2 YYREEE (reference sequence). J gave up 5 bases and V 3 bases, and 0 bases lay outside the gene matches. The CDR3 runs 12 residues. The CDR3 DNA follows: TGTGCCAGCAGCTGGACAGGGGACGAGCAGTACTTC. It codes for CASSWTGDEQYF.

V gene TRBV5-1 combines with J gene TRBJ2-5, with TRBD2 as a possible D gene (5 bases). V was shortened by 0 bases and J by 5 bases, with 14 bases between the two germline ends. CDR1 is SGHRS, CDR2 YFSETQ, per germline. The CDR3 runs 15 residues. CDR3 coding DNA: TGCGCCAGCAGCTTGGCCGGACTGCCTCTTGAGACCCAGTACTTC. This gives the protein CASSLAGLPLETQYF. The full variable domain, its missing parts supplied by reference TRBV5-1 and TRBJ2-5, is KAGVTQTPRYLIKTRGQQVTLSCSPISGHRSVSWYQQTPGQGLQFLFEYFSETQRNKGNFPGRFSGRQFSNSRSEMNVSTLELGDSALYLCASSLAGLPLETQYFGPGTRLLVL.

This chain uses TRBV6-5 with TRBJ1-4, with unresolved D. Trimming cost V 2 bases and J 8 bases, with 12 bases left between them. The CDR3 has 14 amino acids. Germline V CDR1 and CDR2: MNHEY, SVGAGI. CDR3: CASSYHTRGEKLFF. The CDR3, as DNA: TGTGCCAGCAGTTACCATACCAGAGGGGAAAAACTGTTTTTT.

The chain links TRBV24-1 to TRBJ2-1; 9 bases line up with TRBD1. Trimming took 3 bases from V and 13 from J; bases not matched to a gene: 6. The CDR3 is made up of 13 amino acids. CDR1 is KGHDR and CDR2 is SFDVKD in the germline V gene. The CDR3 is CATSDMTGGLQFF. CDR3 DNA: TGTGCCACCAGTGATATGACAGGGGGGCTCCAGTTCTTC.

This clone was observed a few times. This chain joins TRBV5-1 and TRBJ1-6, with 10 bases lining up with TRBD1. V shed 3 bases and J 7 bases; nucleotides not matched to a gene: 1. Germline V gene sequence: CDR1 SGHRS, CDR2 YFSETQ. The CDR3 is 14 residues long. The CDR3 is CASSSGQGNSPLHF. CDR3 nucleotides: TGCGCCAGCAGCTCGGGACAGGGGAATTCACCCCTCCACTTT.

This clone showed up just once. CDR3 sequence (DNA): TGCGCCAGCAGCTTGGTGGACAGAGCCACAGATACGCAGTATTTT. This translates into CASSLVDRATDTQYF. The V call is TRBV5-1, the J call TRBJ2-3; TRBD1 might be the D (6 bases). This CDR3 spans 15 amino acids. The germline CDR1 and CDR2 sequences are SGHRS and YFSETQ. Trimming cost V 0 bases and J 2 bases, with 10 bases left between them.

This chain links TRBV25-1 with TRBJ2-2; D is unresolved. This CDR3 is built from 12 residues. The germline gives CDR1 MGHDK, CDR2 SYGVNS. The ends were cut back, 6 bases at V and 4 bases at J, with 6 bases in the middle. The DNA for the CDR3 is TGTGCCAGCAGCTACGGCACCGGGGAGCTGTTTTTT. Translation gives CASSYGTGELFF.

The CDR3 protein is CASSPSGGAIYNEQFF. The CDR3 nucleotides are TGTGCCAGCAGTCCTAGCGGGGGGGCCATCTACAATGAGCAGTTCTTC. This sequence joins TRBV27 and TRBJ2-1, with 12 bases aligning to TRBD2. The CDR3 extends over 16 amino acids. Germline V CDR1 and CDR2: MNHEY, SMNVEV (reference sequence). V lost 5 bases and J lost 3; bases outside the gene matches: 5.

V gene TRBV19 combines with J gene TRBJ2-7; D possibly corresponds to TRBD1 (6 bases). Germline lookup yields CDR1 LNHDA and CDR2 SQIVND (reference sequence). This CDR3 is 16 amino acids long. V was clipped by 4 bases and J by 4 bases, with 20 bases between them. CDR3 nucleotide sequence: TGTGCCAGTAGTAGTAGGGGACACCATCCGCAGTACGAGCAGTACTTC. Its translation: CASSSRGHHPQYEQYF.

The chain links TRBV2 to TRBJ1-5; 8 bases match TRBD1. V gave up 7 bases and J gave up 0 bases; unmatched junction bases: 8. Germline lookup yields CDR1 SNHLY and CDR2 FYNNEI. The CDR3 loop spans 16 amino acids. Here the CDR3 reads CASTAGGSPSNQPQHF. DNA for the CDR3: TGTGCCAGCACGGCAGGGGGCTCCCCTAGCAATCAGCCCCAGCATTTT.

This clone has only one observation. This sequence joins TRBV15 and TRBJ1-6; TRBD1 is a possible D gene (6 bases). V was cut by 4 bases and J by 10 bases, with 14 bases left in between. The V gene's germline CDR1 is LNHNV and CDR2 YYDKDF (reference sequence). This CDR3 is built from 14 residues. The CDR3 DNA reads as TGTGCCACCAGCATAAGGGGGATCGAGTCACCCCTCCACTTT. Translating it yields CATSIRGIESPLHF.